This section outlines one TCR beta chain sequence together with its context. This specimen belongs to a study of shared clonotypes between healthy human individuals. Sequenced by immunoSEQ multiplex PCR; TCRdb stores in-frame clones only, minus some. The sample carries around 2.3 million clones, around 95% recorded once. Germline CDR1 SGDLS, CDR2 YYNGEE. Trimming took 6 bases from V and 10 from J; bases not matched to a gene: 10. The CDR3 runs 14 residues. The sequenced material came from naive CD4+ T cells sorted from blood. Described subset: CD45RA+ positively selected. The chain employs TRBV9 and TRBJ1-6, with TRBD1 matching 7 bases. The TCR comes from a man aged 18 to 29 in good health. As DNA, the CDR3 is TGTGCCAGCACCACTGGACCAGGGGGGTCACCCCTCCACTTT. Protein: CASTTGPGGSPLHF.